A selection of T cell receptor beta chains follows, all from one sample in a study of T cell responses to AZD1222 COVID-19 vaccine. The method was immunoSEQ multiplex PCR; TCRdb's version includes in-frame clones alone and lacks a portion of them. The profile covers roughly 160,000 clones, with 90% appearing a single time and approximately 1.5% taken by the ten largest. The source material was peripheral blood, sampled on day 0 of AZD1222 vaccination. The receptors come from an adult in good health. CDR3s include the opening cysteine and the closing phenylalanine or tryptophan. Each record gives: V gene, J gene, CDR3 length, CDR3 protein.

>TRBV11-1|TRBJ1-2|13
CASSPRGLSGYTF
>TRBV13|TRBJ2-7|15
CASSSGQGHSYEQYF
>TRBV5-4|TRBJ1-6|14
CASSLPGHNSPLHF
>TRBV3-1/TRBV3-2|TRBJ2-7|13
CASSHGGGLEQYF
>TRBV6-5|TRBJ1-1|12
CASHFRGTEAFF
>TRBV19|TRBJ1-3|18
CASTPSGQRLFSGNTIYF
>TRBV28|TRBJ1-1|11
CASRLYTEAFF
>TRBV11-2|TRBJ2-7|14
CASSSRGGPYEQYF
>TRBV28|TRBJ1-1|12
CASIPLTGQAFF
>TRBV23-1|TRBJ2-7|11
CASSPQASQYF
>TRBV4-2|TRBJ2-3|17
CTSSQEGPQGATDTQYF
>TRBV5-1|TRBJ2-2|16
CASSLLAGTNTGELFF
>TRBV7-9|TRBJ1-1|11
CASSLVSEAFF
>TRBV30|TRBJ2-2|17
CAWSEYRGRRDTGELFF
>TRBV9|TRBJ2-5|17
CASSVIPSGGARETQYF
>TRBV18|TRBJ2-6|14
CASSLYGGANVLTF
>TRBV11-2|TRBJ1-2|14
CASSPITESYGYTF